Below are 25 T cell receptor beta chains sequenced from a single sample in a study of molecular identifiers for immune sequencing clone quantification. One entry per CDR3 protein, called by TCRdb with MiXCR from the PCR reads. The repertoire holds approximately 500,000 distinct CDR3 sequences, with roughly a fifth as singletons. The sample taken for sequencing was naive CD8+ T cells from blood, with Jurkat cell RNA spiked in. Documented subset: FACS-sorted CD8+CD4-CCR7+CD45RA+ naive T cells. The receptors stem from a human donor in good health. Some libraries in this study had Jurkat cell RNA spiked in.

As for this clonotype: Being one base from a much bigger clone, this may be a read error. The CDR3 carries no conserved terminal phenylalanine or tryptophan, so it likely arises from a read error. The V call is TRBV29-1, the J call TRBJ2-5; D remains unclear. CDR1 is SQVTM, CDR2 ANQGSEA, per germline. The CDR3 is 12 amino acids. Deletions cut 4 bases from V and 5 bases from J, with 11 bases between. CDR3 region: CSVGGSGETQYS. The CDR3 DNA follows: TGCAGCGTTGGCGGTAGTGGGGAGACCCAGTACTCC.

The chain uses TRBV20-1 and TRBJ2-7, with 12 nucleotides matching TRBD2. The CDR3 is 13 amino acids. Germline V gene sequence: CDR1 DFQATT, CDR2 SNEGSKA (reference sequence). Unmatched junction bases numbered 4, after V lost 3 bases and J lost 7 bases. For the CDR3, the DNA is TGCAGTGCTAGGACTAGCGGGAGTTTTGAGCAGTACTTC. Protein: CSARTSGSFEQYF.

Ten or more counts support this clonotype. This chain uses TRBV2 with TRBJ2-6; D possibly corresponds to TRBD1 (5 bases). The CDR3 is 15 residues long. Trimming took off 6 bases at V and 4 bases at J, with 13 bases between the two ends. CDR1 is SNHLY and CDR2 is FYNNEI in the germline V gene. The CDR3 protein is CASSQAGSGANVLTF. The CDR3 DNA reads TGTGCCAGCAGCCAAGCAGGGTCAGGGGCCAACGTCCTGACTTTC. The entire variable domain, with the rest obtained from reference TRBV2 and TRBJ2-6, is as follows: EPEVTQTPSHQVTQMGQEVILRCVPISNHLYFYWYRQILGQKVEFLVSFYNNEISEKSEIFDDQFSVERPDGSNFTLKIRSTKLEDSAMYFCASSQAGSGANVLTFGAGSRLTVL.

The DNA for the CDR3 is TGTGCCAGCGCATTAGAGGAGTGGGAAAAACTGTTTTTT. This codes for CASALEEWEKLFF. This chain connects TRBV6-5 to TRBJ1-4; D ambiguous. V dropped 8 bases and J dropped 8 bases, with 15 bases sitting between them. This CDR3 has 13 amino acids. Germline V lookup: CDR1 MNHEY, CDR2 SVGAGI.

This clonotype was seen more than once but under ten times. The chain links TRBV12-5 to TRBJ1-1; D may be TRBD1 (5 bases). Germline V gene lookup returns CDR1 LGHNT and CDR2 FRNRAP. CDR3 length: 13 amino acids. V was shortened by 2 bases and J by 4 bases, with 8 bases between the two germline ends. CDR3 in DNA: TGTGCTAGTGGTTTGAGTGGGGGCACTGAAGCTTTCTTT. Protein sequence: CASGLSGGTEAFF.

This clonotype turned up a few times. The chain joins TRBV24-1 to TRBJ2-2; D ambiguous. Germline CDR1 reads KGHDR; CDR2 reads SFDVKD. This CDR3 has 14 amino acids. With 5 bases removed from V and 1 base from J, the gap between germline ends came to 7 bases. In DNA, the CDR3 is TGTGCCACCAGTGCCAGCTGGAACACCGGGGAGCTGTTTTTT. Its translation is CATSASWNTGELFF.

This clonotype occurred a few times. The genes are TRBV12-3 or TRBV12-4 and TRBJ2-7; D gene uncertain. This CDR3 has 16 amino acids. V shed 5 bases and J shed 5 bases, with 22 bases lying between them. This CDR3 is CASSPTPRPSVDEQYF. Here the CDR3 DNA reads TGTGCCAGCAGTCCTACACCCCGCCCGTCAGTTGACGAGCAGTACTTC.

This clonotype occurred a few times. V is TRBV3-1 and J is TRBJ1-2; D might be TRBD1 (5 bases). Germline V lookup: CDR1 LGHDT, CDR2 YNNKEL (reference sequence). The CDR3 sequence is 14 residues long. Trimming stripped 3 bases from V and 3 bases from J, with 11 bases between. In nucleotides, the CDR3 is TGTGCCAGCAGCCACACCGGGACGGACTATGGCTACACCTTC. Residues: CASSHTGTDYGYTF.

This clonotype was detected many times. The chain joins TRBV18 to TRBJ1-1, with D possibly TRBD1 on 6 matching bases. The CDR3 runs 14 residues. Germline CDR1 is KGHSH and CDR2 is LQKENI. V shed 5 bases and J shed 3 bases, with 13 bases lying between them. Here the CDR3 reads CASSIQGGDTEAFF. CDR3 nucleotides: TGTGCCAGCTCAATACAGGGCGGGGACACTGAAGCTTTCTTT.

The sample holds many counts of this clonotype. The chain uses TRBV7-6 and TRBJ1-3; D is ambiguous. Between the trimmed V and J ends, which lost 6 bases and 0 bases, there was a span of 24 bases. Germline V CDR1 and CDR2: SGHVS, FNYEAQ. CDR3 length: 19 residues. Here the CDR3 reads CASSSPAGDSYISGNTIYF. The CDR3 bases are TGTGCCAGCAGTTCTCCGGCGGGTGACTCTTACATCTCTGGAAACACCATATATTTT.

In its sample, this clonotype was seen many times. This chain uses TRBV6-6 with TRBJ2-7; D ambiguous. The V end lost 0 bases, the J end lost 7 bases, and 4 bases lay between the germline ends. Germline V gene lookup returns CDR1 MNHNY and CDR2 SVGAGI (reference sequence). The CDR3 is 11 amino acids. The CDR3 DNA sequence: TGTGCCAGCAGTTACTCCGTGGAGCAGTACTTC. It is translated as CASSYSVEQYF.

This chain connects TRBV4-1 to TRBJ2-7; D gene uncertain. CDR1 and CDR2 from the germline V gene are MGHRA and YSYEKL. Trimming cost V 4 bases and J 0 bases, with 10 bases left between them. The CDR3 is made up of 14 amino acids. This CDR3 is CASSPPTSSYEQYF. CDR3 nucleotide sequence: TGCGCCAGCAGCCCCCCGACCAGCTCCTACGAGCAGTACTTC.

The rearrangement links TRBV5-8 to TRBJ2-7; D remains ambiguous. The CDR3 runs 13 residues. From germline, CDR1 is SGHTS and CDR2 YDEGEE. V lost 4 bases and J lost 2, with 10 bases in between. The DNA of the CDR3 is TGTGCCAGCAGCGAAAGATTTCCCTACGAGCAGTACTTC. Its translation is CASSERFPYEQYF.

V is TRBV11-2 and J is TRBJ2-3; D is ambiguous. CDR1 and CDR2 from the germline V gene are SGHAT and FQNNGV. With 0 bases removed from V and 2 bases from J, the gap between germline ends came to 6 bases. The CDR3 is made up of 14 amino acids. CDR3: CASSLDTPTDTQYF. For the CDR3, the DNA is TGTGCCAGCAGCTTAGATACTCCCACAGATACGCAGTATTTT. Variable domain in full (rest from reference TRBV11-2 and TRBJ2-3): EAGVAQSPRYKIIEKRQSVAFWCNPISGHATLYWYQQILGQGPKLLIQFQNNGVVDDSQLPKDRFSAERLKGVDSTLKIQPAKLEDSAVYLCASSLDTPTDTQYFGPGTRLTVL.

The chain combines TRBV6-6 with TRBJ2-2; D not certain. Trimming took off 3 bases at V and 1 base at J, with 6 bases between the two ends. The CDR3 has 14 amino acids. In germline, CDR1 is MNHNY, CDR2 SVGAGI (reference sequence). CDR3 protein: CASSYSWNTGELFF. The CDR3 DNA is TGTGCCAGCAGTTATTCGTGGAACACCGGGGAGCTGTTTTTT.

This clonotype was found a few times. CDR3 bases: TGCAGTGCAGACAATGGGGGGACTGGATTGTCCTACGAGCAGTACTTC. Translating it yields CSADNGGTGLSYEQYF. The chain uses TRBV20-1 and TRBJ2-7; TRBD2 might be the D (6 bases). The V end lost 6 bases, the J end lost 1 base, and 22 bases lay between the germline ends. Per germline, CDR1 DFQATT and CDR2 SNEGSKA (reference sequence). The CDR3 contains 16 residues.

This clonotype was observed a handful of times. The V gene is TRBV29-1, the J gene TRBJ1-1; D perhaps matches TRBD1 (5 bases). The germline V and J ends were trimmed by 4 bases and 11 bases, with 11 bases remaining between them. The CDR3 loop spans 10 amino acids. CDR1 and CDR2 from the germline V gene are SQVTM and ANQGSEA. CDR3 amino acids: CSVVAGSAFF. The CDR3 DNA follows: TGCAGCGTTGTAGCAGGGTCGGCTTTCTTT.

The table lists this clonotype with many counts. The chain is built from TRBV29-1 and TRBJ2-3, with 9 bases identical to TRBD1. Germline CDR1 and CDR2: SQVTM and ANQGSEA. There are 14 residues in the CDR3. Germline trimming cut 5 bases from V and 2 bases from J; bases unmatched to any gene: 5. The CDR3 is CSVLDRGYTDTQYF. The DNA for the CDR3 is TGCAGCGTTTTGGACAGGGGTTACACAGATACGCAGTATTTT.

Concerning this clonotype itself: A much larger clone lies a single base off, so this may be a read error. The rearrangement joins TRBV29-1 to TRBJ1-1, with unresolved D. The CDR3 is 14 amino acids. CDR1 is SQVTM, CDR2 ANQGSEA, per germline. For the CDR3, the DNA is TGCGGCGTCATGGACCCGAGCGTTAACACTGAAGCTTTCTTT. It encodes CGVMDPSVNTEAFF.

In its sample, this clonotype was seen many times. The chain links TRBV30 to TRBJ2-7; the D gene is possibly TRBD2 (5 bases). Trimming shortened V by 4 bases and J by 6 bases, and 10 bases separated the two germline ends. This CDR3 contains 11 residues. Germline assignment: CDR1 GTSNPN and CDR2 SVGIG (reference sequence). CDR3 coding DNA: TGTGCCTGGATGTTTGGGAGCGAGCAGTACTTC. Translation: CAWMFGSEQYF.

This clonotype has at least ten counts. V is TRBV28 and J is TRBJ1-5; 7 bases fit TRBD1. Trimming removed 5 bases from V and 3 bases from J; junction bases left unmatched: 7. This CDR3 contains 15 residues. Germline V gene sequence: CDR1 MDHEN, CDR2 SYDVKM. DNA for the CDR3: TGTGCCAGCAGTCCACGACAGGGTTCCAATCAGCCCCAGCATTTT. Translated, it gives CASSPRQGSNQPQHF.

Worth noting for this clonotype: Being one base from a much bigger clone, this may be a read error. V gene TRBV12-3 or TRBV12-4 combines with J gene TRBJ2-3; 9 positions agree with TRBD1. The CDR3 is 16 amino acids. The CDR3 DNA reads TGTGCCAGCAGTCTAACCTACAGGGGGCGAACAGATGCGCAGTATTTT. This codes for CASSLTYRGRTDAQYF.

This clonotype was seen at least ten times. The J gene is TRBJ2-1, the V gene TRBV12-5, with TRBD1 identical over 7 bases. The CDR3 has 17 residues. With V trimmed by 0 bases and J by 0 bases, 5 bases remained unmatched. CDR1 and CDR2 from the germline V gene are LGHNT and FRNRAP. The CDR3 region has the DNA TGTGCTAGTGGTTTGGTTTGGGACAGCAGCTCCTACAATGAGCAGTTCTTC. Its protein is CASGLVWDSSSYNEQFF.

This clonotype was observed at least ten times. One junction end does not reproduce the germline sequence, and a read error may be involved. This rearrangement joins TRBV2 to TRBJ1-1; D unclear. In germline, CDR1 is SNHLY, CDR2 FYNNEI. This CDR3 is 13 amino acids long. CDR3 DNA: TGTGCCAGCAGAGAAGGGATGAACACTGAAGCTTTCTTT. Translated: CASREGMNTEAFF.

Turning to this clonotype: A read error may account for a junction end that differs from germline. The gene calls are TRBV11-2 and TRBJ1-2; no firm D call. The CDR3 extends over 14 amino acids. The germline gives CDR1 SGHAT, CDR2 FQNNGV. Here the CDR3 reads CASSRHSLMEGYAF. As DNA, the CDR3 is TGTGCCAGCAGCCGTCACAGCCTAATGGAAGGCTACGCCTTC.